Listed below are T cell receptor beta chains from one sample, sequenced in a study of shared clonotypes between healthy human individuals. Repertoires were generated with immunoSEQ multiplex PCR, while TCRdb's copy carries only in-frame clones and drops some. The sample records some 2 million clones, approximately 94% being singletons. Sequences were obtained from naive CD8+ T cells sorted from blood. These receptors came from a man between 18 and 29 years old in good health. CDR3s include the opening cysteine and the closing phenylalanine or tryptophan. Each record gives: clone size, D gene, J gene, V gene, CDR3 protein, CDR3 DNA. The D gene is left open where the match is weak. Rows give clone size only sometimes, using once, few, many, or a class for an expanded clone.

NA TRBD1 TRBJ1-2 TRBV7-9 CASSSTGGQANYGYTF TGTGCCAGCAGCTCCACAGGGGGCCAGGCTAACTATGGCTACACCTTC
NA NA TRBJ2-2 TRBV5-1 CASSLVEAGATGELFF TGCGCCAGCAGCTTGGTGGAGGCGGGGGCCACCGGGGAGCTGTTTTTT
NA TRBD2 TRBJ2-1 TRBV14 CASSPGLAGAEQFF TGTGCCAGCAGCCCGGGACTAGCGGGAGCTGAGCAGTTCTTC
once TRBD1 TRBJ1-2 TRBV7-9 CASSFPGQGNYGYTF TGTGCCAGCAGCTTCCCGGGACAGGGGAACTATGGCTACACCTTC
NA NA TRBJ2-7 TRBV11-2 CASSLTVDYEQYF TGTGCCAGCAGCTTAACCGTCGACTACGAGCAGTACTTC
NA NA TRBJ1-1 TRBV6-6 CASSYWSLGSDTEAFF TGTGCCAGCAGTTATTGGAGCTTGGGTTCGGACACTGAAGCTTTCTTT
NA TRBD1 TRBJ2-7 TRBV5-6 CASSGAGTGIYEQYF TGTGCCAGCAGCGGCGCAGGGACAGGGATCTACGAGCAGTACTTC
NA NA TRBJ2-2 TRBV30 CAWSEAVANKNTGELFF TGTGCCTGGAGCGAGGCGGTTGCCAACAAGAACACCGGGGAGCTGTTTTTT
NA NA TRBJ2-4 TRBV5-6 CASSLGSTNIQYF TGTGCCAGCAGCTTGGGCAGTACAAACATTCAGTACTTC
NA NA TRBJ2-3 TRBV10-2 CASSEWGGTDTQYF TGCGCCAGCAGTGAGTGGGGGGGCACAGATACGCAGTATTTT
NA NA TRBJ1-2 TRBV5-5 CASSLGGSNYGYTF TGTGCCAGCAGCTTGGGGGGCAGTAACTATGGCTACACCTTC
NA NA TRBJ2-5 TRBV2 CAGGTEARHNQETQYF TGTGCCGGGGGAACGGAGGCGCGACACAATCAAGAGACCCAGTACTTC
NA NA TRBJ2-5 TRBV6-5 CASAAGLGEETQYF TGTGCCAGCGCGGCGGGCCTAGGGGAAGAGACCCAGTACTTC
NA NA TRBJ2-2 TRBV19 CASSIDSDTGELFF TGTGCCAGTAGTATAGACAGTGACACCGGGGAGCTGTTTTTT
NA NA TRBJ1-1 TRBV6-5 CASRPTVNTEAFF TGTGCCAGCAGACCCACAGTGAACACTGAAGCTTTCTTT
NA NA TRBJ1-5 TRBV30 CAWTTDLNQPQHF TGTGCCTGGACGACAGATTTAAATCAGCCCCAGCATTTT
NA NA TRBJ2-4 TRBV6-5 CASSYSIGVENIQYF TGTGCCAGCAGTTACTCGATTGGGGTGGAAAACATTCAGTACTTC
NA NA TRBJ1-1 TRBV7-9 CASSPPDEIANTEAFF TGTGCCAGCAGCCCCCCGGACGAGATAGCGAACACTGAAGCTTTCTTT
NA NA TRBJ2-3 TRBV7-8 CASSLGVGGRLDTQYF TGTGCCAGCAGCTTAGGGGTGGGCGGGCGTCTAGATACGCAGTATTTT
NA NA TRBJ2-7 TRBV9 CASSLGTGKEGYEQYF TGTGCCAGCAGCCTAGGAACGGGGAAAGAAGGTTACGAGCAGTACTTC
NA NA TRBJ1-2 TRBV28 CASSFPQDANYGYTF TGTGCCAGCAGTTTCCCCCAGGACGCAAACTATGGCTACACCTTC
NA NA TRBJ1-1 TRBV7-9 CASSSPDIPTEAFF TGTGCCAGCAGCTCACCCGACATCCCCACTGAAGCTTTCTTT
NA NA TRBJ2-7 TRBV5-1 CASSPGTSSYEQYF TGCGCCAGCAGCCCCGGTACGAGCTCCTACGAGCAGTACTTC
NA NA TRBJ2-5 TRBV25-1 CASTTWGSGPQETQYF TGTGCCAGCACTACGTGGGGGAGTGGGCCCCAAGAGACCCAGTACTTC
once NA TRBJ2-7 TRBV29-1 CSVDLGYEQYF TGCAGCGTTGATCTGGGGTACGAGCAGTACTTC
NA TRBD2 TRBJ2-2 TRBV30 CAWTSGGLTGELFF TGTGCCTGGACATCGGGGGGACTAACCGGGGAGCTGTTTTTT
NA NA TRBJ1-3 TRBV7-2 CASSLRRVHGNTIYF TGTGCCAGCAGCCTCAGGAGGGTTCATGGAAACACCATATATTTT
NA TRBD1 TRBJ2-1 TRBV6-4 CASSGRDRRNEQFF TGTGCCAGCAGTGGTAGGGACAGACGGAATGAGCAGTTCTTC
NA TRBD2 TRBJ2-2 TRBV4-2 CASSQDYAGVGELFF TGTGCCAGCAGCCAAGATTACGCGGGAGTCGGGGAGCTGTTTTTT
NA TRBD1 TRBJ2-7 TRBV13 CASSYPGQTYEQYF TGTGCCAGCAGCTACCCGGGACAGACCTACGAGCAGTACTTC
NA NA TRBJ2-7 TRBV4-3 CASSQDLAPSNFYEQYF TGCGCCAGCAGCCAAGATCTGGCGCCTAGTAATTTCTACGAGCAGTACTTC